This T cell receptor (beta chain) was observed in a study of blood T cell repertoires in COVID-19 (dated by TCRdb to the early 2020s). With respect to the entire study: Samples from collaborators originated in the United States, Italy and Spain and spanned both the acute and convalescent phases of COVID-19. The repertoires were released in a freely available public database meant as a resource for research on the immune response to SARS-CoV-2. The sample metadata nearly always contained a de-identified subject ID, COVID-19 status, age in years and sex. The prospective study material was composed of cDNA or gDNA derived from T cells, B-cell-depleted T cells, or PBMCs. The samples were drawn from the first 160 participants of the ongoing ImmuneRACE study and from some 1,300 subjects provided by 6 global collaborators. Subjects who had been exposed to COVID-19, were actively infected with it, or had recovered from it provided the deeply sampled blood TCRbeta repertoires that made up the dataset. Where available, HLA class I and class II types were obtained from metadata supplied by the sample provider rather than from assay-based typing. Beyond this particular receptor, the publication reports: The amount of clinical and demographic metadata varied by source and participant and was provided uncurated.

Collaborating institutions collected whole blood in K2EDTA tubes following their own protocols. For TCRbeta analysis, collaborators shipped samples as frozen whole blood, isolated PBMCs, or DNA extracted from either of those sample types. The immunoSEQ Assay, a bias-controlled multiplex PCR, was used to amplify TCRbeta CDR3 regions from genomic DNA. The source study handled its data this way. The number of nucleated cells in each sample was estimated by amplification of reference gene primers within the assay. To quantify the absolute abundance of each unique TCRbeta CDR3 rearrangement, sequence reads were collapsed and filtered. Productive Simpson clonality was computed per sample as the square root of Simpson's diversity index over productive rearrangements. The table comes from immuneACCESS by way of TCRdb, which keeps in-frame sequences with V and J called. Part of the clones is missing from these tables; in studies checked, under half for an unresolved V gene and the rest for unknown reasons. V and J calls and clone size are those listed in that table; D and trimming were worked out from the DNA. The sample profile shows about 220,000 clones; around 83% of them were found once. 9.5% to 10% of the sample belongs to the ten largest clones.

V is pared back by 2 bases and J by 6 bases, with 15 bases lying between the germline termini. According to the germline V gene (reference sequence), CDR1 reads LNHNV and CDR2 reads YYDKDF. Counted from cysteine to phenylalanine, this CDR3 has 15 amino acids. Of the read, only the CDR3 DNA is kept; its 45 bases are in frame from base 1. About this clone itself: Its antigen has not been determined. Within one base of it there is no much larger clone, and no base qualities were kept.

Recombination joined TRBV15 with TRBJ2-3; the D gene is perhaps TRBD2, on 6 matching bases. The receptor was isolated from a man aged 45-60 years with active or convalescent COVID-19. Sequencing input: peripheral blood. CDR3 sequence: CATSRRTTTPDTQYF. The nucleotide sequence reads TGTGCCACCAGCAGAAGGACTACCACCCCGGATACGCAGTATTTT.